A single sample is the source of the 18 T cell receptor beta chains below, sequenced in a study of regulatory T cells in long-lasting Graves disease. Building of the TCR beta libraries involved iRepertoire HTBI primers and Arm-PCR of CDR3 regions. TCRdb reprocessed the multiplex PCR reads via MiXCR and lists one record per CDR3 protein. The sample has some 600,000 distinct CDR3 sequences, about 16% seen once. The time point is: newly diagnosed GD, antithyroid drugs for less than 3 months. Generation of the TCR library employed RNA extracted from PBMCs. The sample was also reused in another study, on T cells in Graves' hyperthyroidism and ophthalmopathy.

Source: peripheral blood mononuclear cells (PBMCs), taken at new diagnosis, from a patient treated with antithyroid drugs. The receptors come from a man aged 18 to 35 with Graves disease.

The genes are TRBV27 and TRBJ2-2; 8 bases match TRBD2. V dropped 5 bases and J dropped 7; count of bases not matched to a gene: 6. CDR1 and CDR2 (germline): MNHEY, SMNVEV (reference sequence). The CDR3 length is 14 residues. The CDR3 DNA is TGTGCCAGCAGTCTCGTCGGGACTAGCGGGGAGCTGTTTTTT. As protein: CASSLVGTSGELFF.

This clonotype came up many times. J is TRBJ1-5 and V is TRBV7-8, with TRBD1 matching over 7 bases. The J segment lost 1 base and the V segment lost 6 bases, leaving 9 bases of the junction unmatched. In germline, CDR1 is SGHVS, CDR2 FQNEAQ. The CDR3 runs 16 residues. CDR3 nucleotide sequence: TGTGCCAGCAGTTACAAGGGGGCTTTGAGCAATCAGCCCCAGCATTTT. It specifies CASSYKGALSNQPQHF.

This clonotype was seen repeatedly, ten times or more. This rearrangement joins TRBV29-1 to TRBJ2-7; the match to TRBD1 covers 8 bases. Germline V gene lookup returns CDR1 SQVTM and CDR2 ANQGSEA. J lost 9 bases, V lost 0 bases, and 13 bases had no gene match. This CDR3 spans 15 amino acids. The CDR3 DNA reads TGCAGCGTTGAAGATCGTGGCAGGGGGCAAAATGGGCAGTACTTC. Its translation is CSVEDRGRGQNGQYF.

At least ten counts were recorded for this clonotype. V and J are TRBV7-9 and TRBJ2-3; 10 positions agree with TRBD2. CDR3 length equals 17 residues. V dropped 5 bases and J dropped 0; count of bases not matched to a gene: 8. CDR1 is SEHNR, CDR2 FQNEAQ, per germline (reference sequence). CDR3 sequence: CASSILTSGPSTDTQYF. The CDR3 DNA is TGTGCCAGCAGCATACTGACTAGCGGGCCTAGCACAGATACGCAGTATTTT.

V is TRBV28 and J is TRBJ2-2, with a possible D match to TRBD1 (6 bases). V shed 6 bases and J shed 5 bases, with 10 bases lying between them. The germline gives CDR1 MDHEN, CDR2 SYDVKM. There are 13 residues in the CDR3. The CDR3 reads CASRGALTGELFF. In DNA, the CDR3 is TGTGCCAGCAGGGGGGCGTTAACCGGGGAGCTGTTTTTT. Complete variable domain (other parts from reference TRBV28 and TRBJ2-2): DVKVTQSSRYLVKRTGEKVFLECVQDMDHENMFWYRQDPGLGLRLIYFSYDVKMKEKGDIPEGYSVSREKKERFSLILESASTNQTSMYLCASRGALTGELFFGEGSRLTVL.

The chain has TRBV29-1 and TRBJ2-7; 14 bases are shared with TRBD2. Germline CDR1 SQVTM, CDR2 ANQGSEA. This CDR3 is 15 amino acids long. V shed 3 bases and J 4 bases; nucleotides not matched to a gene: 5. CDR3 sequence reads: CSVERGLAGEYEQYF. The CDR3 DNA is TGCAGCGTTGAGAGGGGACTAGCGGGAGAATACGAGCAGTACTTC.

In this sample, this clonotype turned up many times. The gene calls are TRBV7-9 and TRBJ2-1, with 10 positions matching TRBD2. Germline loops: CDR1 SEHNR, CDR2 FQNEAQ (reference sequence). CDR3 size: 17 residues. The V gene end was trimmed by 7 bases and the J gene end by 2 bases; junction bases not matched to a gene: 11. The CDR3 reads CASTRTSGAPAYNEQFF. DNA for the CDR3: TGTGCCAGCACCCGGACTAGCGGAGCCCCTGCCTACAATGAGCAGTTCTTC.

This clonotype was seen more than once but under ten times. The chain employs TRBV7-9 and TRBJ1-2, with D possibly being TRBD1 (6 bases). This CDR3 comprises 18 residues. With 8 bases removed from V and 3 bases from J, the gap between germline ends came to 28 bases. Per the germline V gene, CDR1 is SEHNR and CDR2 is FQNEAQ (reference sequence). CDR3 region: CASSGRTALPERHYGYTF. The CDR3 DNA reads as TGTGCCAGCTCCGGTAGGACAGCACTTCCAGAGCGGCACTATGGCTACACCTTC.

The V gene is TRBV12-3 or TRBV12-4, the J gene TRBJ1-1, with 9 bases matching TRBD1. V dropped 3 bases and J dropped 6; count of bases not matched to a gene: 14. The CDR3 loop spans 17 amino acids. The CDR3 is CASSLSGDRAWFAEAFF. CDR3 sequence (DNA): TGTGCCAGCAGTTTGTCAGGGGACAGGGCTTGGTTCGCTGAAGCTTTCTTT.

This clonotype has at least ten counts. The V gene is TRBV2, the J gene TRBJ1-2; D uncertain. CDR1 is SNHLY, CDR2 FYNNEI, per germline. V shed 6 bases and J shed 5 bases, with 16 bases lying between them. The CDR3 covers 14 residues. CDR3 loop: CASRQRAGSYGYTF. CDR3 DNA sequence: TGTGCCAGCAGACAGCGTGCGGGGAGTTATGGCTACACCTTC.

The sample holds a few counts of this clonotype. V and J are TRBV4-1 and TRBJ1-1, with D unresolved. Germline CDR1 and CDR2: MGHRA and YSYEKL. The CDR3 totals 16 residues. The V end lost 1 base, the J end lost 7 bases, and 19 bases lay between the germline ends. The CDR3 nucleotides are TGCGCCAGCAGCCAAGCCCCTGGAGGGCTGGGAAGTGAAGCTTTCTTT. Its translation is CASSQAPGGLGSEAFF.

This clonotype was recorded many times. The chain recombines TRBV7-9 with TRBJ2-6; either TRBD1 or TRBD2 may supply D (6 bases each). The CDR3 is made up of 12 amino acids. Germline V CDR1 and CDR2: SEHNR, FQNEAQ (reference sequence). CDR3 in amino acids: CVGGGGANVLTF. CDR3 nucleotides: TGTGTCGGAGGGGGTGGGGCCAACGTCCTGACTTTC.

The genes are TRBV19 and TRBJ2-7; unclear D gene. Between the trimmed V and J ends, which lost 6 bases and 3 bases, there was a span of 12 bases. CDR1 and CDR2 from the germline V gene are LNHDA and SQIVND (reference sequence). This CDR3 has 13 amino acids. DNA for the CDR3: TGTGCCAGTAGCACCATAGTAGGCTACGAGCAGTACTTC. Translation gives CASSTIVGYEQYF.

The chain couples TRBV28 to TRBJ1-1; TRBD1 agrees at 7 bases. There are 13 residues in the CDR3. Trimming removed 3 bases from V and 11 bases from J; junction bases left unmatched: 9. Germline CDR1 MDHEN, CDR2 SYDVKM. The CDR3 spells CASSLGRGLMAFF. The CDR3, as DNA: TGTGCCAGCAGTTTGGGCAGGGGGTTGATGGCTTTCTTT. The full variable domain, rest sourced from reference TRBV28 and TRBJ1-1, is DVKVTQSSRYLVKRTGEKVFLECVQDMDHENMFWYRQDPGLGLRLIYFSYDVKMKEKGDIPEGYSVSREKKERFSLILESASTNQTSMYLCASSLGRGLMAFFGQGTRLTVV.

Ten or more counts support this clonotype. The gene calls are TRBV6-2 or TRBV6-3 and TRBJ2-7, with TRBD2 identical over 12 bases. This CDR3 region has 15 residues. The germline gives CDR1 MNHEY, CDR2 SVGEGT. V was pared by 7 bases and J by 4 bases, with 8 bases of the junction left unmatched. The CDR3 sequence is CASIKRLAGDYEQYF. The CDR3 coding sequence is TGTGCCAGCATCAAGCGACTAGCGGGAGATTACGAGCAGTACTTC.

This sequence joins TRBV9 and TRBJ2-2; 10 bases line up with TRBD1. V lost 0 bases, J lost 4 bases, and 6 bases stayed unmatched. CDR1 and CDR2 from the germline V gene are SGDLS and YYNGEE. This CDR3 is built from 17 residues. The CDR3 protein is CASSVGGQGVGTGELFF. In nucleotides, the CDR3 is TGTGCCAGCAGCGTAGGAGGACAGGGGGTAGGCACCGGGGAGCTGTTTTTT. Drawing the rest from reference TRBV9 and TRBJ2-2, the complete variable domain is DSGVTQTPKHLITATGQRVTLRCSPRSGDLSVYWYQQSLDQGLQFLIQYYNGEERAKGNILERFSAQQFPDLHSELNLSSLELGDSALYFCASSVGGQGVGTGELFFGEGSRLTVL.

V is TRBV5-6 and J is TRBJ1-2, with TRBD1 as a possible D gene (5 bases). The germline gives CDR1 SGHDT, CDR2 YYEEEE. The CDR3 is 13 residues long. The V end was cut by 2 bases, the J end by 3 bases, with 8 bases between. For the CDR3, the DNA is TGTGCCAGCAGCTTTAGGGACCACTATGGCTACACCTTC. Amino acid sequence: CASSFRDHYGYTF.

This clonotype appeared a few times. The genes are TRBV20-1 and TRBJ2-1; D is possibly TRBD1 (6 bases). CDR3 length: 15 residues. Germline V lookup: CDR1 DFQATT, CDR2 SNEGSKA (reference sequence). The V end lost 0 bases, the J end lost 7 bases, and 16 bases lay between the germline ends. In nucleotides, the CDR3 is TGCAGTGCTAGAGATAAGGCAGGGGTTAGGAATGAGCAGTTCTTC. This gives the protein CSARDKAGVRNEQFF.